The rows below give T cell receptor beta chains drawn from one sample of a study of response to subunit inactivated influenza vaccine. TCRdb passed the RT-PCR reads through MiXCR, listing each CDR3 protein once. The repertoire holds hundreds of thousands of distinct CDR3 sequences, with approximately 11% as singletons. These same data were also listed under a study on T cells expressing NK-cell markers.

The sample was PBMCs from blood, taken on the day of vaccination. These receptors were obtained from a man aged 45 to 65 who received an inactivated influenza vaccine. Both conserved end residues are part of each CDR3. Each record gives: D gene, V gene, J gene, clone size, CDR3 DNA, CDR3 protein. D genes are given only for firm matches. Clone size is stated in some rows and not others, as once, few, many or a class when expanded.

NA	TRBV12-3/TRBV12-4	TRBJ1-3	many	TGTGCCAGCAGCTTAGGGGACTTCTCTGGAAACACCATATATTTT	CASSLGDFSGNTIYF
NA	TRBV24-1	TRBJ2-1	NA	TGTGCCACCAGTGATTCGGACGGGTACAATGAGCAGTTCTTC	CATSDSDGYNEQFF
NA	TRBV20-1	TRBJ1-1	NA	TGCAGTGCTAGAGATCAAGAGGGGTGGAACACTGAAGCTTTCTTT	CSARDQEGWNTEAFF
TRBD1	TRBV5-4	TRBJ2-7	NA	TGTGCCAGCAGCTCTCGGGACAGGGGGCGCTTTAACGAGCAGTACTTC	CASSSRDRGRFNEQYF
NA	TRBV7-8	TRBJ1-1	few	TGTGCCAGCAGCTCCACCCCCGGGGGTGAAGCTTTCTTT	CASSSTPGGEAFF
NA	TRBV12-3/TRBV12-4	TRBJ2-5	many	TGTGCCAGCAGCTTAGAGGCCAGGGCTAACCAAGAGACCCAGTACTTC	CASSLEARANQETQYF
TRBD2	TRBV4-1	TRBJ2-1	NA	TGCGCCAGCAGCGCCCTCAGCGGGGGGCTCTACAATGAGCAGGTCTTC	CASSALSGGLYNEQVF
TRBD1	TRBV5-1	TRBJ1-2	many	TGCGCCAGCAGCGGAGGACAGGCCCTGGACTATGGCTACACCTTC	CASSGGQALDYGYTF
NA	TRBV4-3	TRBJ1-2	NA	TGCGCCAGCAGCCCAGAGGGGGTTAGTGGCTACACCTTC	CASSPEGVSGYTF
NA	TRBV14	TRBJ1-1	NA	TGTGCCAGCAGCCAACGAGACCAAGCTACTGAAGCTTTCTTT	CASSQRDQATEAFF
TRBD1	TRBV6-5	TRBJ2-1	once	TGTGCCAGCAGTTGGGAGACAGGGTACAATGAGCAGTTCTTC	CASSWETGYNEQFF
NA	TRBV20-1	TRBJ2-6	NA	TGCAGTGCTAACAGGGTACCTCAGGCCAACGTCCTGACTTTC	CSANRVPQANVLTF
NA	TRBV5-1	TRBJ2-2	many	TGCGCCAGCAGCTCAAGACAGGTTAACACCGGGGAGCTGTTTTTT	CASSSRQVNTGELFF
TRBD2	TRBV20-1	TRBJ2-1	few	TGCAGTGCTAGAGTAGCGGGGGGGCGGAGTGAGCAGTTCTTC	CSARVAGGRSEQFF
TRBD1	TRBV20-1	TRBJ1-2	NA	TGCAGTGCCAACAGAGGACAGACAGGGAATGGCTACACCTTC	CSANRGQTGNGYTF
TRBD1	TRBV10-3	TRBJ1-5	NA	TGTGCCATCAGTGAAGGCAGGGGGGATCAGCCCCAGCATTTT	CAISEGRGDQPQHF
NA	TRBV27	TRBJ2-6	NA	TGTGCCAGCAGTTTCTTACTTCGGAGCTCTGGGGCCAACGTCCTGACTTTC	CASSFLLRSSGANVLTF